The clone carrying this T cell receptor beta chain was seen just once. There are 16 residues in the CDR3. After removal of 4 bases from V and 4 bases from J, the junction contained 10 bases not matched to a gene. Germline CDR1 and CDR2: MDHEN and SYDVKM. Method: immunoSEQ multiplex PCR; TCRdb's copy keeps in-frame clones and lacks some. The sample includes about 200,000 clones, approximately 80% seen only once; the top ten take 6.9%. This sample is part of a study of blood T cell repertoires in COVID-19. Study overall: Acute-phase and convalescent COVID-19 samples originated in the United States, Italy and Spain.

Sequenced: peripheral blood. The chain couples TRBV28 to TRBJ2-1; 7 nucleotides align to TRBD1. This clonotype was sampled from a human donor with acute or convalescent COVID-19. The donor label of this sample is uncertain. The CDR3 coding sequence is TGTGCCAGCAGTTATGCCAGGGGGTCGGGGTACAATGAGCAGTTCTTC. Translation: CASSYARGSGYNEQFF.